The 14 T cell receptor beta chains given below trace back to one sample, sequenced in a study of Graves' ophthalmopathy and Graves' hyperthyroidism. Amplification of the TCR beta CDR3 regions used RNA transcripts (as template). Following a first-round RT-PCR that used HTBI primers, a second-round multiplex PCR was carried out. Each CDR3 protein gets one entry after TCRdb re-called the multiplex PCR reads with MiXCR. The top ten clones hold more than 5.5% of a sample with about 620,000 distinct CDR3 sequences, 22% of them seen once. Material for sequencing was peripheral blood. The receptors stem from a woman between 18 and 29 years old with stable Graves' hyperthyroidism. Some clones in this sample may be carry-over from other donors' samples.

This clonotype was detected ten times or more. The CDR3 DNA reads TGTGCCAGCAGTTACTCCCAGATCCAAGAGACCCAGTACTTC. Its protein product is CASSYSQIQETQYF. V and J are TRBV6-5 and TRBJ2-5; D is ambiguous. From germline, CDR1 is MNHEY and CDR2 SVGAGI. Trimming stripped 0 bases from V and 1 base from J, with 6 bases between. The CDR3 totals 14 residues.

This sequence joins TRBV28 and TRBJ2-2; D ambiguous. V was trimmed by 6 bases and J by 8 bases, leaving 10 bases between them. This CDR3 spans 12 amino acids. Germline CDR1 MDHEN, CDR2 SYDVKM. The CDR3, as DNA: TGTGCCAGCAGCCTCTCGGTTGGGGAGCTGTTTTTT. This encodes CASSLSVGELFF.

This clonotype was detected ten times or more. V is TRBV29-1 and J is TRBJ2-6; D may be TRBD1 (6 bases). The length of the CDR3 is 17 residues. The germline V gene encodes CDR1 SQVTM and CDR2 ANQGSEA. V lost 5 bases and J 0 bases, leaving 17 bases between the germline ends. As DNA, the CDR3 is TGCAGCGTTATGGAACAGGGTCACCTCTCTGGGGCCAACGTCCTGACTTTC. It encodes CSVMEQGHLSGANVLTF.

Many counts were recorded for this clonotype. This chain uses TRBV28 with TRBJ2-7; D gene uncertain. This CDR3 region has 15 residues. Trimming took 2 bases from V and 0 from J, leaving 11 bases between them. Germline V lookup: CDR1 MDHEN, CDR2 SYDVKM. CDR3 loop: CASSLPTVTSYEQYF. DNA for the CDR3: TGTGCCAGCAGTTTACCCACAGTCACCTCCTACGAGCAGTACTTC.

The chain combines TRBV12-3 or TRBV12-4 with TRBJ1-4, with TRBD1 as a possible D gene (6 bases). The CDR3 consists of 15 residues. V was pared by 5 bases and J by 7 bases, with 17 bases between. The CDR3 spells CASSQGISISEKLFF. The DNA of the CDR3 is TGTGCCAGCAGTCAGGGGATAAGTATTAGTGAAAAACTGTTTTTT.

This clonotype was seen repeatedly, ten times or more. The CDR3 sequence: CASSGLQEQYF. CDR3 nucleotide sequence: TGTGCCAGCAGTGGGTTGCAAGAGCAGTACTTC. This chain connects TRBV28 to TRBJ2-7, with no clear D. Germline CDR1 reads MDHEN; CDR2 reads SYDVKM. Trimming left V 5 bases short and J 7 bases short, with 9 bases between. The CDR3 length is 11 residues.

This clonotype occurred a few times. The chain carries TRBV6-1 and TRBJ2-5; TRBD1 aligns across 8 bases. The CDR3 extends over 14 amino acids. Germline CDR1 and CDR2: MNHNS and SASEGT. V was clipped by 7 bases and J by 4 bases; unmatched bases: 8. The CDR3 nucleotides read TGTGCCAGCAAAACCTACGACAGGGGAGAGACCCAGTACTTC. This sequence encodes CASKTYDRGETQYF.

In this sample, this clonotype turned up a few times. The chain is built from TRBV7-4 and TRBJ1-1; TRBD1 is a possible D gene (6 bases). Germline CDR1 and CDR2: SGHVT and SQSDAQ. The CDR3 extends over 12 amino acids. V lost 11 bases, J lost 5 bases, and 15 bases lay in between. CDR3 sequence: CARGGRGTEAFF. CDR3 DNA sequence: TGTGCCCGAGGGGGGCGCGGAACTGAAGCTTTCTTT.

The rearrangement links TRBV6-5 to TRBJ2-5; possible D gene TRBD1, 5 bases. Looked up from germline, CDR1 is MNHEY and CDR2 is SVGAGI. The CDR3 totals 14 residues. The V end lost 1 base, the J end lost 3 bases, and 9 bases lay between the germline ends. Written as DNA, the CDR3 is TGTGCCAGCAGTTACTTAGACAGAGAAGAGACCCAGTACTTC. Protein product: CASSYLDREETQYF.

This clonotype was seen a handful of times. CDR3 protein: CAWTSDRGTEAFF. The CDR3 coding sequence is TGTGCCTGGACTTCGGACAGGGGCACTGAAGCTTTCTTT. V is TRBV30 and J is TRBJ1-1; 9 bases are a match to TRBD1. The CDR3 spans 13 residues. The junction had 4 bases not matched to a gene; V was cut back by 4 bases and J by 4 bases. Germline V CDR1 and CDR2: GTSNPN, SVGIG (reference sequence).

At least ten counts were recorded for this clonotype. The chain recombines TRBV10-3 with TRBJ2-5; TRBD2 matches 10 bases. CDR3 length: 12 residues. V dropped 11 bases and J dropped 3; count of bases not matched to a gene: 3. Germline V gene data show CDR1 as ENHRY and CDR2 as SYGVKD. CDR3 nucleotide sequence: TGTGCCGCCGGACTAGCGGAAGAGACCCAGTACTTC. Translating it yields CAAGLAEETQYF.

This clonotype came up many times. This chain joins TRBV12-3 or TRBV12-4 and TRBJ2-7; 9 bases fit TRBD2. The CDR3 extends over 15 amino acids. Germline trimming cut 4 bases from V and 2 bases from J; bases unmatched to any gene: 6. The CDR3 sequence is CASSSHSGGTYEQYF. CDR3 bases: TGTGCCAGCAGTTCCCATAGCGGGGGAACCTACGAGCAGTACTTC.

In the case of this clonotype: Since a much larger clone is just one base distant, this may be a read error. V is TRBV25-1 and J is TRBJ2-7, with a possible D match to TRBD1 (6 bases). CDR1 is MGHDK and CDR2 is SYGVNS in the germline V gene. This CDR3 contains 14 residues. CDR3 sequence: CASRYTGSSYEQDF. CDR3 sequence (DNA): TGTGCCAGCAGGTATACAGGGAGCTCCTACGAGCAGGACTTC.

This clonotype was observed at least ten times. V and J are TRBV10-1 and TRBJ2-7; D remains ambiguous. The CDR3 covers 13 residues. Germline-derived CDR1 and CDR2 are WNHNN and SYGVQD (reference sequence). V lost 6 bases and J lost 2, with 11 bases in between. The DNA for the CDR3 is TGCGCCAGCAGCCCCCACGGAACCTACGAGCAGTACTTC. Protein: CASSPHGTYEQYF.